This passage covers 17 T cell receptor beta chains from one sample sequenced in a study of sequential checkpoint blockade in melanoma. Treatment: randomized to nivolumab then ipilimumab (arm A) or the reverse (arm B). TCRdb keeps only in-frame clones here, not all; method: immunoSEQ multiplex PCR. Of 15,000 to 25,000 clones in the sample, roughly four fifths are singletons; the top ten hold 51%. This sample comprised CD8+ T cells sorted from blood (inferred from file names), obtained from a patient given nivolumab and ipilimumab in sequence. The receptors here all came from a human donor with melanoma.

The genes are TRBV9 and TRBJ2-3; maybe TRBD2 (6 bases). The CDR3 runs 17 residues. V lost 0 bases and J 0 bases, leaving 14 bases between the germline ends. Germline CDR1 is SGDLS and CDR2 is YYNGEE. The chain's CDR3 is CASSVDGGSSSTDTQYF. The CDR3 nucleotides are TGTGCCAGCAGCGTAGATGGGGGGAGCAGCAGCACAGATACGCAGTATTTT.

This clone turned up a few times. The chain employs TRBV28 and TRBJ1-5; 7 bases line up with TRBD1. Per the germline V gene, CDR1 is MDHEN and CDR2 is SYDVKM. Unmatched junction bases numbered 8, after V lost 3 bases and J lost 3 bases. CDR3 size: 16 residues. The CDR3 nucleotides read TGTGCCAGCAGTTTCGGACAGGACCGTTACAATCAGCCCCAGCATTTT. Protein product: CASSFGQDRYNQPQHF.

This clone showed up just a few times. The CDR3 DNA follows: TGCAGCGTTGCTGGATCGGGGGAGACCCAGTACTTC. Translating gives CSVAGSGETQYF. This chain joins TRBV29-1 and TRBJ2-5; the D gene is possibly TRBD2 (5 bases). Germline CDR1 reads SQVTM; CDR2 reads ANQGSEA. Deletions cut 4 bases from V and 5 bases from J, with 11 bases between. CDR3 size: 12 residues. The variable domain in full, completed from reference TRBV29-1 and TRBJ2-5, reads SAVISQKPSRDICQRGTSLTIQCQVDSQVTMMFWYRQQPGQSLTLIATANQGSEATYESGFVIDKFPISRPNLTFSTLTVSNMSPEDSSIYLCSVAGSGETQYFGPGTRLLVL.

This clone has only a few counts. The chain combines TRBV13 with TRBJ2-5; D call uncertain. Per germline, CDR1 PRHDT and CDR2 FYEKMQ (reference sequence). The CDR3 is 14 residues long. V was trimmed by 6 bases and J by 6 bases, leaving 17 bases between them. The CDR3 DNA reads TGTGCCAGCAGTTTGGGTAGCTCGCCAAAGACCCAGTACTTC. Translating gives CASSLGSSPKTQYF.

The chain links TRBV6-5 to TRBJ2-3, with 10 bases lining up with TRBD2. From germline, CDR1 is MNHEY and CDR2 SVGAGI. V shed 6 bases and J 6 bases; nucleotides not matched to a gene: 6. The CDR3 contains 14 residues. CDR3 amino acids: CASSRTSGDDTQYF. CDR3 nucleotide sequence: TGTGCCAGCAGCCGTACTAGCGGGGACGATACGCAGTATTTT.

The chain uses TRBV6-1 and TRBJ1-1; the D gene is possibly TRBD1 (5 bases). The CDR3 loop spans 14 amino acids. V gave up 7 bases and J gave up 0 bases, with 12 bases separating them. Germline lookup yields CDR1 MNHNS and CDR2 SASEGT. CDR3 loop: CASTRGPMNTEAFF. The CDR3 nucleotides read TGTGCCAGCACAAGGGGCCCAATGAACACTGAAGCTTTCTTT.

V gene TRBV9 combines with J gene TRBJ1-2; 7 bases are a match to TRBD1. From germline, CDR1 is SGDLS and CDR2 YYNGEE. CDR3 length: 15 residues. With V trimmed by 3 bases and J by 1 base, 6 bases remained unmatched. The DNA for the CDR3 is TGTGCCAGCAGCGGGCAGGGACAGCTTAACTATGGCTACACCTTC. It codes for CASSGQGQLNYGYTF. The entire variable domain, with the rest obtained from reference TRBV9 and TRBJ1-2, is as follows: DSGVTQTPKHLITATGQRVTLRCSPRSGDLSVYWYQQSLDQGLQFLIQYYNGEERAKGNILERFSAQQFPDLHSELNLSSLELGDSALYFCASSGQGQLNYGYTFGSGTRLTVV.

Here the CDR3 reads CASSPTSTGELFF. DNA of the CDR3: TGTGCCAGCTCACCAACAAGCACCGGGGAGCTGTTTTTT. V gene TRBV18 combines with J gene TRBJ2-2; the D is unclear. Germline values: CDR1 KGHSH, CDR2 LQKENI. The CDR3 totals 13 residues. The V and J ends lost 2 bases and 4 bases respectively, with 5 bases between them. The whole variable domain, filled in from reference TRBV18 and TRBJ2-2, reads NAGVMQNPRHLVRRRGQEARLRCSPMKGHSHVYWYRQLPEEGLKFMVYLQKENIIDESGMPKERFSAEFPKEGPSILRIQQVVRGDSAAYFCASSPTSTGELFFGEGSRLTVL.

This sequence joins TRBV28 and TRBJ2-7; 7 nucleotides agree with TRBD1. V was clipped by 4 bases and J by 2 bases; unmatched bases: 5. The germline CDR1 and CDR2 sequences are MDHEN and SYDVKM. This CDR3 is built from 14 residues. Here the CDR3 reads CASSSSGTAYEQYF. The CDR3 DNA reads TGTGCCAGCAGTTCTTCCGGGACAGCCTACGAGCAGTACTTC.

In this sample, this clone turned up once. The chain combines TRBV7-9 with TRBJ1-2; D call uncertain. This CDR3 is 15 amino acids long. V dropped 9 bases and J dropped 0 bases, with 17 bases sitting between them. Germline V gene data show CDR1 as SEHNR and CDR2 as FQNEAQ (reference sequence). The CDR3 bases are TGTGCCAGTGTAAAGAACTCTTTAGCTAACTATGGCTACACCTTC. This sequence encodes CASVKNSLANYGYTF. The full variable domain, its missing parts supplied by reference TRBV7-9 and TRBJ1-2, is DTGVSQNPRHKITKRGQNVTFRCDPISEHNRLYWYRQTLGQGPEFLTYFQNEAQLEKSRLLSDRFSAERPKGSFSTLEIQRTEQGDSAMYLCASVKNSLANYGYTFGSGTRLTVV.

The chain carries TRBV9 and TRBJ2-5, with a weak D call TRBD1 (5 bases). V was shortened by 0 bases and J by 2 bases, with 5 bases between the two germline ends. This CDR3 is built from 13 residues. Germline values: CDR1 SGDLS, CDR2 YYNGEE. The CDR3 loop is CASSVGQQETQYF. Written as DNA, the CDR3 is TGTGCCAGCAGCGTAGGACAGCAAGAGACCCAGTACTTC. The full variable domain, completed using reference TRBV9 and TRBJ2-5, is DSGVTQTPKHLITATGQRVTLRCSPRSGDLSVYWYQQSLDQGLQFLIQYYNGEERAKGNILERFSAQQFPDLHSELNLSSLELGDSALYFCASSVGQQETQYFGPGTRLLVL.

This chain uses TRBV27 with TRBJ2-1; 11 positions agree with TRBD2. The junction had 10 bases not matched to a gene; V was cut back by 5 bases and J by 7 bases. The germline V gene has CDR1 MNHEY and CDR2 SMNVEV (reference sequence). The CDR3 runs 16 residues. CDR3 region: CASSQTSGGSNNEQFF. Written as DNA, the CDR3 is TGTGCCAGCAGTCAAACTAGCGGGGGTAGTAATAATGAGCAGTTCTTC.

This chain connects TRBV7-9 to TRBJ2-5; 13 bases are shared with TRBD2. Germline V gene sequence: CDR1 SEHNR, CDR2 FQNEAQ (reference sequence). Losses at the gene ends were 5 bases for V and 5 bases for J; bases not matched to a gene: 5. This CDR3 is 15 amino acids long. CDR3 protein: CASSHGLAGEETQYF. The DNA of the CDR3 is TGTGCCAGCAGCCACGGACTAGCGGGGGAGGAGACCCAGTACTTC.

The chain links TRBV11-3 to TRBJ2-7; TRBD1 agrees at 8 bases. The CDR3 sequence is 17 residues long. The J segment lost 2 bases and the V segment lost 1 base, leaving 10 bases of the junction unmatched. Germline CDR1 reads SGHNT; CDR2 reads YENEEA. The CDR3 reads CASSLAPVGQGAYEQYF. For the CDR3, the DNA is TGTGCCAGCAGCTTAGCGCCCGTAGGACAGGGCGCCTACGAGCAGTACTTC. Supplemented by reference TRBV11-3 and TRBJ2-7, the full variable domain reads EAGVVQSPRYKIIEKKQPVAFWCNPISGHNTLYWYLQNLGQGPELLIRYENEEAVDDSQLPKDRFSAERLKGVDSTLKIQPAELGDSAVYLCASSLAPVGQGAYEQYFGPGTRLTVT.

V is TRBV28 and J is TRBJ2-1, with TRBD2 identical over 7 bases. The CDR3 contains 16 residues. The V segment lost 2 bases and the J segment 2 bases; nucleotides outside the gene matches: 6. Germline CDR1 reads MDHEN; CDR2 reads SYDVKM. Here the CDR3 DNA reads TGTGCCAGCAGTTTAGGGGGGGGTCCAACCTACAATGAGCAGTTCTTC. Translated, it gives CASSLGGGPTYNEQFF. Using reference TRBV28 and TRBJ2-1 for the parts outside the CDR3, the full variable domain is DVKVTQSSRYLVKRTGEKVFLECVQDMDHENMFWYRQDPGLGLRLIYFSYDVKMKEKGDIPEGYSVSREKKERFSLILESASTNQTSMYLCASSLGGGPTYNEQFFGPGTRLTVL.

The chain couples TRBV7-8 to TRBJ1-1, with 10 bases matching TRBD1. V lost 5 bases and J lost 4; bases outside the gene matches: 16. CDR3 size: 18 residues. Germline lookup yields CDR1 SGHVS and CDR2 FQNEAQ. CDR3 DNA sequence: TGTGCCAGCAGCCTAGGGAGAGTCGACAGGGGGCCGGGCACTGAAGCTTTCTTT. As protein: CASSLGRVDRGPGTEAFF.

CDR3: CASGRTVTGELFF. In DNA form, the CDR3 reads TGTGCCAGCGGCCGGACTGTCACCGGGGAGCTGTTTTTT. The chain recombines TRBV6-1 with TRBJ2-2, with a tentative D call TRBD2 (5 bases). The germline V and J ends were trimmed by 8 bases and 4 bases, with 11 bases remaining between them. Germline V gene data show CDR1 as MNHNS and CDR2 as SASEGT. The CDR3 has 13 amino acids.